The next 21 T cell receptor beta chains were all read from a single sample in a study of beta chain features in type 1 diabetes. Sequencing targeted expressed TCRB transcripts, as all isolated RNA had been reverse transcribed. Profiled with immunoSEQ multiplex PCR; TCRdb holds only in-frame clones, not every one. The table has around 350,000 clones, approximately 12% seen once. The source material was naive CD4+ T cells from blood. These receptors were collected from a man between 18 and 35 years old in good health.

This clone has more than one count but fewer than ten. CDR3 sequence (DNA): TGCGCCAGCAGCTCGGGGACTAGCGGCTCCTACAATGAGCAGTTCTTC. The encoded protein is CASSSGTSGSYNEQFF. V gene TRBV5-1 combines with J gene TRBJ2-1; TRBD2 aligns across 11 bases. This CDR3 has 16 residues. CDR1 is SGHRS, CDR2 YFSETQ, per germline. Unmatched junction bases numbered 2, after V lost 3 bases and J lost 0 bases.

This chain connects TRBV6-5 to TRBJ2-2; D is unresolved. The CDR3 has 15 residues. CDR1 is MNHEY and CDR2 is SVGAGI in the germline V gene. V lost 0 bases and J lost 1, with 6 bases in between. In nucleotides, the CDR3 is TGTGCCAGCAGTTACTCGTACATGAACACCGGGGAGCTGTTTTTT. It is translated as CASSYSYMNTGELFF.

V gene TRBV4-3 combines with J gene TRBJ2-7; 8 nucleotides match TRBD1. V shed 4 bases and J 6 bases; nucleotides not matched to a gene: 11. Germline lookup yields CDR1 LGHNA and CDR2 YSLEER. CDR3 size: 15 residues. The CDR3, as DNA: TGCGCCAGCAGCCTGATCGACAGGGGAGAAGGCGAGCAGTACTTC. Translating gives CASSLIDRGEGEQYF.

This clone was seen a handful of times. V and J are TRBV5-5 and TRBJ2-7; tentative D call: TRBD2 (7 bases). The V gene's germline CDR1 is SGHKS and CDR2 YYEKEE (reference sequence). The CDR3 spans 14 residues. The V end lost 4 bases, the J end lost 5 bases, and 16 bases lay between the germline ends. Written as DNA, the CDR3 is TGTGCCAGCAGCGATACGGGGGGCCGCCACGAGCAGTACTTC. It translates to CASSDTGGRHEQYF.

The V call is TRBV7-9, the J call TRBJ1-6, with TRBD1 as a possible D gene (6 bases). The CDR3 consists of 13 residues. In germline, CDR1 is SEHNR, CDR2 FQNEAQ (reference sequence). The V gene lost 1 base and the J gene lost 10 bases, with 8 bases spanning the gap. CDR3 sequence reads: CASSLGDTSPLHF. Here the CDR3 DNA reads TGTGCCAGCAGCTTAGGGGACACCTCACCCCTCCACTTT.

The sample holds a few counts of this clone. This chain uses TRBV4-1 with TRBJ1-4; D might be TRBD1 (5 bases). Deletions cut 4 bases from V and 8 bases from J, with 14 bases between. This CDR3 has 14 amino acids. CDR1 and CDR2 (germline): MGHRA, YSYEKL. Here the CDR3 DNA reads TGCGCCAGCAGCCCAGGGTGGTGGTCGGAAAAACTGTTTTTT. It translates to CASSPGWWSEKLFF.

The chain combines TRBV15 with TRBJ2-7; D might be TRBD2 (7 bases). The CDR3 sequence is 18 residues long. Per germline, CDR1 LNHNV and CDR2 YYDKDF (reference sequence). The V end was cut by 3 bases, the J end by 4 bases, with 25 bases between. In nucleotides, the CDR3 is TGTGCCACCAGCAGGCGTGGTGTCGGGGGGCCGTCCCCTTACGAGCAGTACTTC. Amino acid sequence: CATSRRGVGGPSPYEQYF.

The rearrangement joins TRBV6-5 to TRBJ2-1, with 7 positions matching TRBD2. Trimming took 6 bases from V and 6 from J; bases not matched to a gene: 8. CDR3 length: 14 amino acids. Per germline, CDR1 MNHEY and CDR2 SVGAGI. CDR3 DNA sequence: TGTGCCAGCAGCCGGGACTACCGCTTCAATGAGCAGTTCTTC. It specifies CASSRDYRFNEQFF.

J is TRBJ2-7 and V is TRBV11-3; TRBD1 matches 11 bases. Germline lookup yields CDR1 SGHNT and CDR2 YENEEA. This CDR3 is built from 15 residues. The V gene end was trimmed by 1 base and the J gene end by 3 bases; junction bases not matched to a gene: 2. CDR3 loop: CASSLGGTGGYEQYF. The CDR3 DNA is TGTGCCAGCAGCTTAGGAGGGACAGGGGGCTACGAGCAGTACTTC.

This rearrangement joins TRBV30 to TRBJ1-1, with 8 bases matching TRBD1. There are 15 residues in the CDR3. Germline CDR1 GTSNPN, CDR2 SVGIG (reference sequence). V lost 6 bases, J lost 4 bases, and 13 bases stayed unmatched. CDR3 DNA sequence: TGTGCCTGCAAACTCGGGACAGGAGGGTCCACTGAAGCTTTCTTT. This encodes CACKLGTGGSTEAFF.

The gene calls are TRBV28 and TRBJ1-5; D ambiguous. CDR3 length: 13 amino acids. V was trimmed by 8 bases and J by 6 bases, leaving 14 bases between them. The germline gives CDR1 MDHEN, CDR2 SYDVKM. CDR3 region: CASPPTGSQPQHF. The CDR3 nucleotides are TGTGCCAGCCCGCCGACGGGGAGTCAGCCCCAGCATTTT.

The chain recombines TRBV6-5 with TRBJ2-2; no clear D gene. The CDR3 loop spans 14 amino acids. Trimming took off 5 bases at V and 4 bases at J, with 11 bases between the two ends. Germline loops: CDR1 MNHEY, CDR2 SVGAGI. The CDR3 is CASSGRRSTGELFF. The CDR3, as DNA: TGTGCCAGCAGTGGTCGTAGAAGCACCGGGGAGCTGTTTTTT.

This clone turned up a few times. The rearrangement links TRBV30 to TRBJ2-5, with 8 nucleotides matching TRBD1. After removal of 6 bases from V and 5 bases from J, the junction contained 8 bases not matched to a gene. The CDR3 consists of 13 residues. Germline values: CDR1 GTSNPN, CDR2 SVGIG (reference sequence). The CDR3 bases are TGTGCCTGTAACGACAGGGGTGAGGAGACCCAGTACTTC. Amino acid sequence: CACNDRGEETQYF.

There are a few counts of this clone. The chain couples TRBV28 to TRBJ2-7; no firm D call. V was shortened by 4 bases and J by 3 bases, with 13 bases between the two germline ends. CDR1 and CDR2 from the germline V gene are MDHEN and SYDVKM. This CDR3 contains 14 residues. The CDR3 DNA is TGTGCCAGCAGTTCGCCCCAGGTAGGCTACGAGCAGTACTTC. Translated: CASSSPQVGYEQYF.

The table lists this clone with a few counts. The chain recombines TRBV29-1 with TRBJ2-7, with TRBD1 matching 9 bases. The germline V gene has CDR1 SQVTM and CDR2 ANQGSEA. The V gene end was trimmed by 6 bases and the J gene end by 2 bases; junction bases not matched to a gene: 8. The CDR3 sequence is 14 residues long. DNA of the CDR3: TGCAGCGTGGCCCGGGACAGGGAACCCTACGAGCAGTACTTC. Residues: CSVARDREPYEQYF.

This clone turned up a few times. The rearrangement joins TRBV7-2 to TRBJ2-2; TRBD2 might be the D (5 bases). V shed 0 bases and J shed 7 bases, with 12 bases lying between them. Per the germline V gene, CDR1 is SGHTA and CDR2 is FQGNSA. The CDR3 spans 15 residues. The DNA of the CDR3 is TGTGCCAGCAGCTTAGCGGGAGTAGTTGGCGGGGAGCTGTTTTTT. Translating it yields CASSLAGVVGGELFF.

The rearrangement uses TRBV6-5 and TRBJ2-7; TRBD1 aligns across 8 bases. The CDR3 is 14 amino acids. Losses at the gene ends were 2 bases for V and 3 bases for J; bases not matched to a gene: 3. The germline gives CDR1 MNHEY, CDR2 SVGAGI. The CDR3 sequence is CASSYRGQDYEQYF. CDR3 in DNA: TGTGCCAGCAGTTACCGGGGACAGGACTACGAGCAGTACTTC.

There are a few counts of this clone. This chain uses TRBV6-4 with TRBJ2-1; 11 bases are shared with TRBD2. Per the germline V gene, CDR1 is MRHNA and CDR2 is SNTAGT. This CDR3 comprises 15 residues. J was trimmed by 8 bases and V by 6 bases; bases with no gene match: 9. CDR3 in amino acids: CASSESLAGVHEQFF. As DNA, the CDR3 is TGTGCCAGCAGCGAGTCACTAGCGGGAGTCCATGAGCAGTTCTTC.

The sample holds a few counts of this clone. The V gene is TRBV5-1, the J gene TRBJ2-3, with D possibly matching TRBD2 (6 bases). Germline CDR1 reads SGHRS; CDR2 reads YFSETQ. Trimming shortened V by 0 bases and J by 0 bases, and 14 bases separated the two germline ends. This CDR3 region has 17 residues. In DNA form, the CDR3 reads TGCGCCAGCAGCTTGGTCGCCGGAGGGCCTAGCACAGATACGCAGTATTTT. Translated: CASSLVAGGPSTDTQYF. Combining the CDR3 with reference TRBV5-1 and TRBJ2-3 gives the whole variable domain KAGVTQTPRYLIKTRGQQVTLSCSPISGHRSVSWYQQTPGQGLQFLFEYFSETQRNKGNFPGRFSGRQFSNSRSEMNVSTLELGDSALYLCASSLVAGGPSTDTQYFGPGTRLTVL.

This clone was found a few times. The V and J genes are TRBV29-1 and TRBJ2-2; 9 bases map to TRBD1. V dropped 6 bases and J dropped 3; count of bases not matched to a gene: 11. Germline loops: CDR1 SQVTM, CDR2 ANQGSEA. This CDR3 comprises 16 residues. The CDR3 protein is CSVERMGQGDTGELFF. CDR3 nucleotides: TGCAGCGTAGAGCGTATGGGACAGGGTGACACCGGGGAGCTGTTTTTT.

This clone was seen a handful of times. The J gene is TRBJ2-3, the V gene TRBV18; 8 bases line up with TRBD1. Germline CDR1 reads KGHSH; CDR2 reads LQKENI. The V and J ends lost 2 bases and 5 bases, in that order; junction bases with no gene match: 12. CDR3 length equals 17 residues. For the CDR3, the DNA is TGTGCCAGCTCACCAGCCCCGGGGGCAGGGGGCAGAGATACGCAGTATTTT. Translating gives CASSPAPGAGGRDTQYF.